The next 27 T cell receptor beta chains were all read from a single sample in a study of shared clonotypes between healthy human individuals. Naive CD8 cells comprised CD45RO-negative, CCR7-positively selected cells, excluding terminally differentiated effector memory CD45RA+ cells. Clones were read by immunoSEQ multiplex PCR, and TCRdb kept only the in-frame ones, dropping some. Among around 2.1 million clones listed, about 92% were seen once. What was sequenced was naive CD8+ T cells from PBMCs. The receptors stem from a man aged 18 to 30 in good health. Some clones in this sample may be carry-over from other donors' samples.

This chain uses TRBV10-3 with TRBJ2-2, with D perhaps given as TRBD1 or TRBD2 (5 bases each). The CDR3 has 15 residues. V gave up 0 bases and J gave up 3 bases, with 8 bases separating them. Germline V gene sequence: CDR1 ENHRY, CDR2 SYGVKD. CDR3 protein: CAISESGGHTGELFF. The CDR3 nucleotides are TGTGCCATCAGTGAGTCTGGGGGACACACCGGGGAGCTGTTTTTT.

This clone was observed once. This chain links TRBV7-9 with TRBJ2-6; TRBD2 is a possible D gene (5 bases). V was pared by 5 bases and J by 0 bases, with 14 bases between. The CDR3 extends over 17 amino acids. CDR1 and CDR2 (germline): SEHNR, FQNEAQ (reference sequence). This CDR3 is CASSRKEGASGANVLTF. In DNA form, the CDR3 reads TGTGCCAGCAGCCGAAAAGAGGGTGCCTCTGGGGCCAACGTCCTGACTTTC.

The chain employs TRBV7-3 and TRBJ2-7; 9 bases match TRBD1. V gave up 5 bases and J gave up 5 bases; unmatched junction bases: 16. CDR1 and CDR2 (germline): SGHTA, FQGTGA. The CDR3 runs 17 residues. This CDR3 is CASSPRGWGQGSHEQYF. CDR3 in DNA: TGTGCCAGCAGCCCACGTGGCTGGGGACAGGGCTCTCACGAGCAGTACTTC.

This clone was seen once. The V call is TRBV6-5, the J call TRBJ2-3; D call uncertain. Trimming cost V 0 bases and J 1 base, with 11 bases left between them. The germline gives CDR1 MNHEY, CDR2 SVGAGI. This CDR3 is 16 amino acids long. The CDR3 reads CASSYSAKTRTDTQYF. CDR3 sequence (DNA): TGTGCCAGCAGTTACTCGGCCAAAACACGCACAGATACGCAGTATTTT.

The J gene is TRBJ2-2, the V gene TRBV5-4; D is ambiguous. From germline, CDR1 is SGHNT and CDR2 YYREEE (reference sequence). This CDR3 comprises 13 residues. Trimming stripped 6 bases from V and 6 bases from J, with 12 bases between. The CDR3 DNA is TGTGCCAGCACCACCGACGGAGCCGGGGAGCTGTTTTTT. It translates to CASTTDGAGELFF.

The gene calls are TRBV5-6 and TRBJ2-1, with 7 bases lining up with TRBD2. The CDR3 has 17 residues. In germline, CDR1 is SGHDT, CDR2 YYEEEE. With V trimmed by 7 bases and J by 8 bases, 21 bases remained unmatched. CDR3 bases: TGTGCCAGCGGTACCCCGTCCGGCTGGACTAGACTTGATGAGCAGTTCTTC. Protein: CASGTPSGWTRLDEQFF.

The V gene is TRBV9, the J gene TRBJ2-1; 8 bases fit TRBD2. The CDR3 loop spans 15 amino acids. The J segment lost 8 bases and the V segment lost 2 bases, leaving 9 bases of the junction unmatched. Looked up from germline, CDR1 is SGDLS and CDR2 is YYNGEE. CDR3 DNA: TGTGCCAGCAGCGTTAGCGGGGCTGCAGTTGATGAGCAGTTCTTC. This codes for CASSVSGAAVDEQFF.

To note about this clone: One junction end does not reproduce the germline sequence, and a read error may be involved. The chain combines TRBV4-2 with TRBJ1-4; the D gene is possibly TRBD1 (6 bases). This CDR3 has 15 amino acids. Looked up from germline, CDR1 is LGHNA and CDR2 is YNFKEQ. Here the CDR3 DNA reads TGTGCCAGCAACCAAAACTCGGGGGGCTCAGAAAAACTGTTTTTT. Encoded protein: CASNQNSGGSEKLFF.

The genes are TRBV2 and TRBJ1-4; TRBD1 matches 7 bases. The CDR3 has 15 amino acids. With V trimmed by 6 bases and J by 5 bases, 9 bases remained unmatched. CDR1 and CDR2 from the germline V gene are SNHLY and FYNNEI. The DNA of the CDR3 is TGTGCCAGCAGGGCCATTGGACAGGCGAATGAAAAACTGTTTTTT. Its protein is CASRAIGQANEKLFF.

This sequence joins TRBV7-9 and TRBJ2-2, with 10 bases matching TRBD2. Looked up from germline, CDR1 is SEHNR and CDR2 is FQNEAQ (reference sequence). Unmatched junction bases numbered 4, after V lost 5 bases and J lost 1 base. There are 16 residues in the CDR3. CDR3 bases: TGTGCCAGCAGCCCAGGGACTAGCGAGAACACCGGGGAGCTGTTTTTT. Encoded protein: CASSPGTSENTGELFF.

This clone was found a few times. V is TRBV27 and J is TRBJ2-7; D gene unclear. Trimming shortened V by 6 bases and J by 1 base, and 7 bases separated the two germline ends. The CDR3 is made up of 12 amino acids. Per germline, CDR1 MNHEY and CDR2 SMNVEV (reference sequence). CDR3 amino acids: CASRDWSYEQYF. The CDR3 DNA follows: TGTGCCAGCAGGGATTGGTCCTACGAGCAGTACTTC.

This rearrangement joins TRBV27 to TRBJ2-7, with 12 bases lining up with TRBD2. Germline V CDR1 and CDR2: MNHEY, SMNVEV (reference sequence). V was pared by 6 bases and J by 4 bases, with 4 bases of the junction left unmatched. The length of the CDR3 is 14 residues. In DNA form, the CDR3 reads TGTGCCAGCAGACCGGGACTAGCGGGTTACGAGCAGTACTTC. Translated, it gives CASRPGLAGYEQYF.

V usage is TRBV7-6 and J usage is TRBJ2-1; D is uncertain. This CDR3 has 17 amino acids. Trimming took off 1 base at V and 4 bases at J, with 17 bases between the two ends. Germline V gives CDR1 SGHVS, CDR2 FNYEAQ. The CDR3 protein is CASSLVFTDEFYNEQFF. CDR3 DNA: TGTGCCAGCAGCTTAGTTTTCACGGATGAATTTTACAATGAGCAGTTCTTC. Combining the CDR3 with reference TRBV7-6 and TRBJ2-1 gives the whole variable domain GAGVSQSPRYKVTKRGQDVALRCDPISGHVSLYWYRQALGQGPEFLTYFNYEAQQDKSGLPNDRFSAERPEGSISTLTIQRTEQRDSAMYRCASSLVFTDEFYNEQFFGPGTRLTVL.

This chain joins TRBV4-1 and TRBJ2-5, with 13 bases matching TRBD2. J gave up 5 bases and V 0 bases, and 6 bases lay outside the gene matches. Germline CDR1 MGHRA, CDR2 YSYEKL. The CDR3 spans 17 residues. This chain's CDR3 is CASSQDRTSGGVETQYF. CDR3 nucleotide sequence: TGCGCCAGCAGCCAAGACCGGACTAGCGGGGGTGTGGAGACCCAGTACTTC.

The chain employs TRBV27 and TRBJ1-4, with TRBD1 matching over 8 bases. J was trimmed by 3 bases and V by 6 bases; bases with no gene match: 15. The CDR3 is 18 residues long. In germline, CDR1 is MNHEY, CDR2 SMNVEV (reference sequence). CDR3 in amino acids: CASSTSYSDREANEKLFF. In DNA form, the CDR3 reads TGTGCCAGCAGCACTTCTTACTCGGACAGGGAGGCTAATGAAAAACTGTTTTTT.

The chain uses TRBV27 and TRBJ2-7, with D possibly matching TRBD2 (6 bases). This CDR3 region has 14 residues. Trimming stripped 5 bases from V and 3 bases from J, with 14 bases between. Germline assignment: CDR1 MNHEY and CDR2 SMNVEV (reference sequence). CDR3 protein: CASSRRAPVYEQYF. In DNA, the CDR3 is TGTGCCAGCAGTAGGAGGGCCCCCGTCTACGAGCAGTACTTC.

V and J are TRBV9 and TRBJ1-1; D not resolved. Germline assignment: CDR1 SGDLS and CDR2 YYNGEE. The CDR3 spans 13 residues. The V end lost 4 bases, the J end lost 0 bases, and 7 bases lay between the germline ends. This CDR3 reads CASSNLLNTEAFF. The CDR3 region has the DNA TGTGCCAGCAGCAATTTATTGAACACTGAAGCTTTCTTT. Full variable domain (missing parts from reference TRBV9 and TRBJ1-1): DSGVTQTPKHLITATGQRVTLRCSPRSGDLSVYWYQQSLDQGLQFLIQYYNGEERAKGNILERFSAQQFPDLHSELNLSSLELGDSALYFCASSNLLNTEAFFGQGTRLTVV.

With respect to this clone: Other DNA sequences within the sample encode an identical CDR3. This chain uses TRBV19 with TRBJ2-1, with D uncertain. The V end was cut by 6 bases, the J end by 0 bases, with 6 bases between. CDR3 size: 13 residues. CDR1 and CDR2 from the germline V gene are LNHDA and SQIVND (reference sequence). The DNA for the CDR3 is TGTGCCAGTAGCGTATACTCCTACAATGAGCAGTTCTTC. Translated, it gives CASSVYSYNEQFF.

The chain's CDR3 is CASSITSGAYEQYF. The CDR3, as DNA: TGTGCCAGCAGCATCACTAGCGGAGCCTACGAGCAGTACTTC. The chain combines TRBV11-2 with TRBJ2-7, with TRBD2 matching over 8 bases. The germline CDR1 and CDR2 sequences are SGHAT and FQNNGV. Trimming cost V 5 bases and J 2 bases; bases outside gene matches: 5. The CDR3 consists of 14 residues.

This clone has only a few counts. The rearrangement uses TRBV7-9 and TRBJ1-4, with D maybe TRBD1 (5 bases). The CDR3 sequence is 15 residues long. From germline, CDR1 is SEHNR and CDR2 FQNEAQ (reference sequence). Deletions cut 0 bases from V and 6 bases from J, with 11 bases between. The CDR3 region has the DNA TGTGCCAGCAGCTTAGCGGATAGGGGTGATGAAAAACTGTTTTTT. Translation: CASSLADRGDEKLFF. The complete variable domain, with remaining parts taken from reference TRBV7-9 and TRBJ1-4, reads DTGVSQNPRHKITKRGQNVTFRCDPISEHNRLYWYRQTLGQGPEFLTYFQNEAQLEKSRLLSDRFSAERPKGSFSTLEIQRTEQGDSAMYLCASSLADRGDEKLFFGSGTQLSVL.

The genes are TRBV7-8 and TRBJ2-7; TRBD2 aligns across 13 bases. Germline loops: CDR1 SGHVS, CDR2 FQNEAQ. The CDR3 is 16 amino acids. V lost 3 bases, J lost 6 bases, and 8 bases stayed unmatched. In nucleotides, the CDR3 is TGTGCCAGCAGCTTGGAGGGACTAGCGGGAATAAGCGAGCAGTACTTC. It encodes CASSLEGLAGISEQYF.

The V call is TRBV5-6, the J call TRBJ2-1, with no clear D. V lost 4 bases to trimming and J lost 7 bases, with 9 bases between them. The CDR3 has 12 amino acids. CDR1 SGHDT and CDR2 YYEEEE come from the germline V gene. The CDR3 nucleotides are TGTGCCAGCAGCCTAATGGCGAATGAGCAGTTCTTC. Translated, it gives CASSLMANEQFF.

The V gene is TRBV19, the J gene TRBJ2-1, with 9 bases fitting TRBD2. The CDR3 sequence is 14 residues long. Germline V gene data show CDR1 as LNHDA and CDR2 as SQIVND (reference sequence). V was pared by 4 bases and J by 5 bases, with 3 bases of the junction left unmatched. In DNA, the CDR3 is TGTGCCAGTAGTACGACTAGCGGTGACAATGAGCAGTTCTTC. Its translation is CASSTTSGDNEQFF.

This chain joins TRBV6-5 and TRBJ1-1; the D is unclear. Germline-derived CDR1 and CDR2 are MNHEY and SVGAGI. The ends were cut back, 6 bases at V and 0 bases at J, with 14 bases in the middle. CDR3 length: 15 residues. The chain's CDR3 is CASSPDGLMNTEAFF. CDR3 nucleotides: TGTGCCAGCAGCCCGGATGGACTTATGAACACTGAAGCTTTCTTT.

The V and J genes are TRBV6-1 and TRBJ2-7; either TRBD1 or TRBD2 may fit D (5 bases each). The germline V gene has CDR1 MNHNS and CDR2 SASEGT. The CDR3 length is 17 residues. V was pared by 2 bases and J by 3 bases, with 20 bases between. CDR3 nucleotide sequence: TGTGCCAGCAGTGAATCCTCGGGACGAAGGGGTCTCTACGAGCAGTACTTC. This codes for CASSESSGRRGLYEQYF.

In DNA form, the CDR3 reads TGTGCCAGCAGCGCCCGGGACAGGGGGCATGAAAAACTGTTTTTT. This encodes CASSARDRGHEKLFF. This rearrangement joins TRBV21-1 to TRBJ1-4; TRBD1, the table's D call, was not compared with the DNA. TRBV21-1 is described as a pseudogene. This CDR3 is 15 amino acids long.

CDR3 sequence reads: CASSYRLLGWDEQFF. The CDR3 DNA reads TGTGCCAGCAGTTACAGATTGCTCGGCTGGGATGAGCAGTTCTTC. V is TRBV6-5 and J is TRBJ2-1; D gene unclear. Germline-derived CDR1 and CDR2 are MNHEY and SVGAGI. Trimming took off 2 bases at V and 8 bases at J, with 16 bases between the two ends. This CDR3 spans 15 amino acids.